This TCR beta chain was sequenced in a study of blood T cell repertoires in COVID-19. On the study more broadly: The analysed material was cDNA or gDNA that came from T cells, B-cell-depleted T cells, or PBMCs.

In the source study's methods: Reference gene primers were amplified, and this amplification served to estimate nucleated cell counts. Produced via immunoSEQ multiplex PCR; TCRdb's table is partial and in-frame only. D and trimming were read from the DNA, whereas the V and J calls and clone size are those reported in that table. The table lists a few hundred thousand clones, more than 85% of them singletons. This CDR3 has 14 residues. Germline V gene sequence: CDR1 MRHNA, CDR2 SNTAGT. Germline trimming cut 4 bases from V and 2 bases from J; bases unmatched to any gene: 3. This TCR derives from a young man with active or convalescent COVID-19. Sequenced: peripheral blood. This chain uses TRBV6-4 with TRBJ2-3; 7 positions match TRBD2. The chain's CDR3 is CASSATSVTDTQYF. CDR3 in DNA: TGTGCCAGCAGTGCTACTAGCGTCACAGATACGCAGTATTTT.